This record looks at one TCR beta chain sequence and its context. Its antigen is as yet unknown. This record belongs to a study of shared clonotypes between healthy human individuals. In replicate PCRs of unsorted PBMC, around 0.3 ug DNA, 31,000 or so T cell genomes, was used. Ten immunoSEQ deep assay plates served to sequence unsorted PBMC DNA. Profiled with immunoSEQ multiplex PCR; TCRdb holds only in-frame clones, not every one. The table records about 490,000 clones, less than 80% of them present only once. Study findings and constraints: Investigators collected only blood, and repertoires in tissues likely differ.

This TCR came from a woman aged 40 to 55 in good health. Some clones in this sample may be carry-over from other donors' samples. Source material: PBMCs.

The CDR3 DNA reads TGCGCCAGCACCAGAGCGGGAGTTATCGAGGATGAGCAGTTCTTC. Translating it yields CASTRAGVIEDEQFF. The genes are TRBV10-2 and TRBJ2-1, with 8 nucleotides matching TRBD2. Germline CDR1 reads WSHSY; CDR2 reads SAAADI. V lost 7 bases and J lost 8; bases outside the gene matches: 13. This CDR3 region has 15 residues.